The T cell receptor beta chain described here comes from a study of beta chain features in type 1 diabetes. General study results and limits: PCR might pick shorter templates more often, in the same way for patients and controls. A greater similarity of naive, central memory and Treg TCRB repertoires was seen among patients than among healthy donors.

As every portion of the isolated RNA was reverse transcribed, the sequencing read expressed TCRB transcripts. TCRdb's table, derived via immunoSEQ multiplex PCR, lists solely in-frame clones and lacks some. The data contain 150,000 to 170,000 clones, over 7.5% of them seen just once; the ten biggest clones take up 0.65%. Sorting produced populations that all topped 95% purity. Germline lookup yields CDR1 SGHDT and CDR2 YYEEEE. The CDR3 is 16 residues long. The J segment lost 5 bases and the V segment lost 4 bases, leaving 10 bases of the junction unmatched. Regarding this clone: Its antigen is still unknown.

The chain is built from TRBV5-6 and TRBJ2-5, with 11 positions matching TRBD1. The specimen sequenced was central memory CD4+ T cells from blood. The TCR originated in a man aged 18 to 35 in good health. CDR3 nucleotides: TGTGCCAGCAGCCTTGGGACAGGGGGTAGTGGGGAGACCCAGTACTTC. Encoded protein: CASSLGTGGSGETQYF.